The entry that follows covers one T cell receptor (beta chain) sequence. This sample is drawn from a study of technical replicates of blood from a handful of donors. V shed 10 bases, J shed 0 bases, and the junction held 9 bases outside the gene matches. The length of the CDR3 is 15 residues. Germline CDR1 and CDR2: SGHRS and YFSETQ. TCRdb keeps only in-frame clones here, not all; method: immunoSEQ multiplex PCR. Counted here are about 70,000 clones, approximately 91% occurring once; the ten biggest clones make up roughly 4.7%. This chain links TRBV5-1 with TRBJ1-3, with TRBD1 matching over 8 bases. Sequencing input: PBMCs. This receptor was identified in a human donor in good health. Some clones in this sample may be carry-over from other donors' samples. The CDR3 protein is CASRPGQDSGNTIYF. For the CDR3, the DNA is TGCGCCTCTCGGCCGGGACAGGACTCTGGAAACACCATATATTTT.